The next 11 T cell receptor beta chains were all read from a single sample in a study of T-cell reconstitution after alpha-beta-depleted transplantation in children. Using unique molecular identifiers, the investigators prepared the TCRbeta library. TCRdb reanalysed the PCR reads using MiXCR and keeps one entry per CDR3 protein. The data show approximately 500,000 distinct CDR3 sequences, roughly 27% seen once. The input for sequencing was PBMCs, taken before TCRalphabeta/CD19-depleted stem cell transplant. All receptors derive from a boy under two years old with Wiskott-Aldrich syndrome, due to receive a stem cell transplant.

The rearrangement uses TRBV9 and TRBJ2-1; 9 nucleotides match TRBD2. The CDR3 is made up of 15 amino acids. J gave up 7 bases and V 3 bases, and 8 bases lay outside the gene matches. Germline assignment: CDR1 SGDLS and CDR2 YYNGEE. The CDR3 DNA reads TGTGCCAGCAGCGCCATAGCGGGAGTAATGAATGAGCAGTTCTTC. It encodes CASSAIAGVMNEQFF.

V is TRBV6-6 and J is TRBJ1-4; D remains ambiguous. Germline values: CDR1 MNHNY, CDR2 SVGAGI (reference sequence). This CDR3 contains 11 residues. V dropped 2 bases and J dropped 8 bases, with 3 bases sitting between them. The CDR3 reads CASSYREKLFF. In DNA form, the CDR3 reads TGTGCCAGCAGTTACCGGGAAAAACTGTTTTTT.

The CDR3: CASSFTGSQPQHF. The CDR3 region has the DNA TGTGCCAGCAGTTTCACAGGGTCTCAGCCCCAGCATTTT. The chain has TRBV27 and TRBJ1-5; D is possibly TRBD1 (6 bases). The V gene lost 3 bases and the J gene lost 6 bases, with 9 bases spanning the gap. This CDR3 spans 13 amino acids. Germline V CDR1 and CDR2: MNHEY, SMNVEV (reference sequence).

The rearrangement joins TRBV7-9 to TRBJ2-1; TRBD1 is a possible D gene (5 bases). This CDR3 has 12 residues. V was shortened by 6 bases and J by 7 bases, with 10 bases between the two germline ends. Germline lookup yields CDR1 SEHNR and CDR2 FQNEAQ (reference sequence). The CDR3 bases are TGTGCCAGCAGACAACAGGCAAATGAGCAGTTCTTC. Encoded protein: CASRQQANEQFF. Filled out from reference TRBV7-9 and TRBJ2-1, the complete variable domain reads DTGVSQNPRHKITKRGQNVTFRCDPISEHNRLYWYRQTLGQGPEFLTYFQNEAQLEKSRLLSDRFSAERPKGSFSTLEIQRTEQGDSAMYLCASRQQANEQFFGPGTRLTVL.

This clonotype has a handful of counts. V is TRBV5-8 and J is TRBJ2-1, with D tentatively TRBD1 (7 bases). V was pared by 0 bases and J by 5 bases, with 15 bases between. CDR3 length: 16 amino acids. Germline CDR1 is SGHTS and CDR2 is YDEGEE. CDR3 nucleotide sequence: TGTGCCAGCAGCTTGGCCGGGGGACAGTCAGACAATGAGCAGTTCTTC. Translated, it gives CASSLAGGQSDNEQFF. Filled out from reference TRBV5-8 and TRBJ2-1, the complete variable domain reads EAGVTQSPTHLIKTRGQQATLRCSPISGHTSVYWYQQALGLGLQFLLWYDEGEERNRGNFPPRFSGRQFPNYSSELNVNALELEDSALYLCASSLAGGQSDNEQFFGPGTRLTVL.

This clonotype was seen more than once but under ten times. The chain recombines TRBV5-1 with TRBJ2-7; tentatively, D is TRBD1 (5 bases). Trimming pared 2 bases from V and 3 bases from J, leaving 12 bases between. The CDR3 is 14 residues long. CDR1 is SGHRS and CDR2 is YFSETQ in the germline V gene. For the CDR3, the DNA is TGCGCCAGCAGCTTCCAGGGCACGGGCTACGAGCAGTACTTC. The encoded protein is CASSFQGTGYEQYF.

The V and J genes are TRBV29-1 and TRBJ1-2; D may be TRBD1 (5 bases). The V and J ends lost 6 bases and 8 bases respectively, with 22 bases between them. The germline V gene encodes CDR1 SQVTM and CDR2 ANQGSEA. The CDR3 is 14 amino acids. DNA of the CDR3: TGCAGCGTCCTCCGGGACGCGGTGCCCGGGGGCTACACCTTC. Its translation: CSVLRDAVPGGYTF.

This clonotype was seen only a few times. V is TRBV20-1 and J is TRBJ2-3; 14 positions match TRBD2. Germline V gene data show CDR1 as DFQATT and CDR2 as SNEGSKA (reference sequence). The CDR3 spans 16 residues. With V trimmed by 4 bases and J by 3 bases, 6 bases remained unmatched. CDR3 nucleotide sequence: TGCAGTGCTACGGGACTAGCGGGAGACGCGACAGATACGCAGTATTTT. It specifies CSATGLAGDATDTQYF.

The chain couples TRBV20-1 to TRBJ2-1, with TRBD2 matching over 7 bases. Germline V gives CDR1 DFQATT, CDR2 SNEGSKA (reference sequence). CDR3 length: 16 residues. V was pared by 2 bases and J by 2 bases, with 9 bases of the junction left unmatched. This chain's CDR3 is CSARSYLAEAYNEQFF. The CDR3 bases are TGCAGTGCTAGATCTTACCTAGCGGAGGCCTACAATGAGCAGTTCTTC.

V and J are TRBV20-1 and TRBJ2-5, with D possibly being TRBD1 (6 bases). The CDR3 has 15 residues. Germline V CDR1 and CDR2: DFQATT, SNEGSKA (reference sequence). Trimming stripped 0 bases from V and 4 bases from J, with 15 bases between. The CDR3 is CSARDLEGVLETQYF. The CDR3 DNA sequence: TGCAGTGCTAGAGATCTCGAGGGGGTTTTAGAGACCCAGTACTTC.

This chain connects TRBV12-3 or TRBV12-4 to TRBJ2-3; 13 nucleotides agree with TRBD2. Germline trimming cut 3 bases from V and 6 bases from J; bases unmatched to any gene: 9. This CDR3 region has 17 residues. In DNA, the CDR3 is TGTGCCAGCAGTTTCCCTGGACTAGCGGGAGTGTCGGATACGCAGTATTTT. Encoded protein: CASSFPGLAGVSDTQYF.